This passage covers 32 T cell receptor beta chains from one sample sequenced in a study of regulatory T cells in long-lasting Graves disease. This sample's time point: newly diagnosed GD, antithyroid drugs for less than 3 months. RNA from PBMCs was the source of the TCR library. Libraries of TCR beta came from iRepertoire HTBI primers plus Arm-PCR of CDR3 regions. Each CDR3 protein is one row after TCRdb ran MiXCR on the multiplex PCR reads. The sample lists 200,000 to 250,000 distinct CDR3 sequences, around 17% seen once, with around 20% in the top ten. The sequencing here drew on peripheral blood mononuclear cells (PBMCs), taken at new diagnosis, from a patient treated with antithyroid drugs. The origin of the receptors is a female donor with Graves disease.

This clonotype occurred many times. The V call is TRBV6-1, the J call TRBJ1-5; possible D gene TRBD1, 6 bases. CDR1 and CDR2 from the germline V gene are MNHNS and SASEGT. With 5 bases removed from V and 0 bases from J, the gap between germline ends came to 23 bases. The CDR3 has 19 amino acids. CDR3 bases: TGTGCCAGCAGTCACACCCCGGGAAGGGGGAGGAATAGCAATCAGCCCCAGCATTTT. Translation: CASSHTPGRGRNSNQPQHF.

The CDR3 reads CASSLLAGGGTETQYF. In DNA form, the CDR3 reads TGTGCCAGCAGCTTACTCGCGGGAGGGGGCACGGAGACCCAGTACTTC. J is TRBJ2-3 and V is TRBV7-3; 9 bases line up with TRBD2. TRBJ2-5 matches the DNA end more closely, so the J call is doubtful. Germline V gene data show CDR1 as SGHTA and CDR2 as FQGTGA. This CDR3 comprises 16 residues.

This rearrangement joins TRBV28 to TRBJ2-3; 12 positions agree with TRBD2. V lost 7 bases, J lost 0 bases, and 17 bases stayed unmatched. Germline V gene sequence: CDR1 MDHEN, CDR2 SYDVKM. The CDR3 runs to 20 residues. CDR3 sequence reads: CASNPTGPGLAGHSTDTQYF. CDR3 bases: TGTGCCAGCAATCCGACAGGGCCCGGACTAGCGGGACATAGCACAGATACGCAGTATTTT. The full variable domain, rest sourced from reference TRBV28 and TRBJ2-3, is DVKVTQSSRYLVKRTGEKVFLECVQDMDHENMFWYRQDPGLGLRLIYFSYDVKMKEKGDIPEGYSVSREKKERFSLILESASTNQTSMYLCASNPTGPGLAGHSTDTQYFGPGTRLTVL.

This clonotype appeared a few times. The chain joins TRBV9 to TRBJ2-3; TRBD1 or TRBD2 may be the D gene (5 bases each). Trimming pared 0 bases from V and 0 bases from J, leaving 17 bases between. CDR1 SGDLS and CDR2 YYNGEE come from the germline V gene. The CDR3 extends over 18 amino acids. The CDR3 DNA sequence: TGTGCCAGCAGCGTAGCTACTGGGACGCGGGTTAGCACAGATACGCAGTATTTT. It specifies CASSVATGTRVSTDTQYF.

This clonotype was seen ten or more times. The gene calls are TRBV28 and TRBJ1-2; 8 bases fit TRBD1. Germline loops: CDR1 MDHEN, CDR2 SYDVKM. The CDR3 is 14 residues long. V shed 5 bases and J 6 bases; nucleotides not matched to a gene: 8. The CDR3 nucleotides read TGTGCCAGCAGTGACCCTTGGACAGGGAATGGCTACACCTTC. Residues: CASSDPWTGNGYTF.

Written as DNA, the CDR3 is TGCAGTGCCCCGGGACAGGGGAGAACTGAAGCTTTCTTT. This encodes CSAPGQGRTEAFF. The chain links TRBV20-1 to TRBJ1-1; 10 bases align to TRBD1. The CDR3 is made up of 13 amino acids. The J segment lost 5 bases and the V segment lost 6 bases, leaving 6 bases of the junction unmatched. The germline V gene encodes CDR1 DFQATT and CDR2 SNEGSKA (reference sequence).

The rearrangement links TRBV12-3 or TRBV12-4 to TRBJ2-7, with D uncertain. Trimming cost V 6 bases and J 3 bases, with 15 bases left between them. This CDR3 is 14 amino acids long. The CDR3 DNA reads TGTGCCAGCAGCATAGGTTCGGCGGACTACGAGCAGTACTTC. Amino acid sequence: CASSIGSADYEQYF.

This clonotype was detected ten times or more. The CDR3 loop reads CSASRDGNYGYTF. As DNA, the CDR3 is TGCAGTGCTAGCAGGGATGGTAACTATGGCTACACCTTC. This sequence joins TRBV20-1 and TRBJ1-2; D is possibly TRBD1 (5 bases). The V and J ends lost 3 bases and 1 base respectively, with 9 bases between them. Germline V gene lookup returns CDR1 DFQATT and CDR2 SNEGSKA (reference sequence). This CDR3 comprises 13 residues.

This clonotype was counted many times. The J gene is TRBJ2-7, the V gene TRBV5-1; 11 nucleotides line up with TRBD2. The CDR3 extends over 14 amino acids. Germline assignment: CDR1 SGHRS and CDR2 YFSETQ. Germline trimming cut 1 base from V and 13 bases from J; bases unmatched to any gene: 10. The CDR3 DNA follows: TGCGCCAGCAGCTTGTTCACTAGCGGGAGTCTTCATTACTTC. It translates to CASSLFTSGSLHYF.

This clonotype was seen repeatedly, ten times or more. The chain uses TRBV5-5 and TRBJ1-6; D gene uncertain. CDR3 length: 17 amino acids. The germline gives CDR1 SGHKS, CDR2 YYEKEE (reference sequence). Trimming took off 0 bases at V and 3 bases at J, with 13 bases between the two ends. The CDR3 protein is CASSLADPGYYNSPLHF. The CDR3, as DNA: TGTGCCAGCAGCTTGGCCGATCCTGGGTACTATAATTCACCCCTCCACTTT.

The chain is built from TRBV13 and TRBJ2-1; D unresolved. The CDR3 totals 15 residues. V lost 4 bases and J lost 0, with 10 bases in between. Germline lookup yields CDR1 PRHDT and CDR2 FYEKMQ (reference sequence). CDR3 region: CASSSPFYSYNEQFF. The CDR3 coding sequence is TGTGCCAGCAGCTCCCCTTTCTACTCCTACAATGAGCAGTTCTTC. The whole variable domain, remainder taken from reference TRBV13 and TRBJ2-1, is AAGVIQSPRHLIKEKRETATLKCYPIPRHDTVYWYQQGPGQDPQFLISFYEKMQSDKGSIPDRFSAQQFSDYHSELNMSSLELGDSALYFCASSSPFYSYNEQFFGPGTRLTVL.

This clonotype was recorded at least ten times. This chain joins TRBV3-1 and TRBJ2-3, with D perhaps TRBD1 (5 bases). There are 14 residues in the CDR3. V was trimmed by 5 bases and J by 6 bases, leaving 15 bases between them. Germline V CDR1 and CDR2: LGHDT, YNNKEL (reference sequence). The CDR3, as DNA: TGTGCCAGCAGCAGCCAGGGATCTAGGGATACGCAGTATTTT. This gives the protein CASSSQGSRDTQYF.

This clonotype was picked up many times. Here the CDR3 DNA reads TGCAGTGCTAGTGGCGGGAAGGGAACAGATACGCAGTATTTT. Protein sequence: CSASGGKGTDTQYF. The J gene is TRBJ2-3, the V gene TRBV20-1; the D gene is possibly TRBD2 (6 bases). Germline V gene data show CDR1 as DFQATT and CDR2 as SNEGSKA (reference sequence). V was cut by 3 bases and J by 3 bases, with 13 bases left in between. This CDR3 is built from 14 residues.

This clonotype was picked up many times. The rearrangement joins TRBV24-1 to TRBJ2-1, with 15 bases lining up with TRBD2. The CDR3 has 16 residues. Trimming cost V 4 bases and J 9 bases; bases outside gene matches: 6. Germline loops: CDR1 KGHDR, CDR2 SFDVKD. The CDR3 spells CATSDPGLAGGGEQFF. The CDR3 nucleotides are TGTGCCACCAGTGACCCCGGACTAGCGGGAGGGGGTGAGCAGTTCTTC.

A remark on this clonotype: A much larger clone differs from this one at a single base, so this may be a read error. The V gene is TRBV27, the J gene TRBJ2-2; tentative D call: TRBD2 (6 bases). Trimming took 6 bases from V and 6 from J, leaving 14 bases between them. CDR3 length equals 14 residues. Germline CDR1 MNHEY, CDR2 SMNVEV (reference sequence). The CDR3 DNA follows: TGTGCCAGCAGCCCAGGGCGGGGCTCCGGGGAGCTGTTTTTT. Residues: CASSPGRGSGELFF.

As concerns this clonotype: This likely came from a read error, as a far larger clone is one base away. The DNA for the CDR3 is TGTGCCAGCAGTTACAGGTTGAACACTGAAGCTTTCTTT. Protein product: CASSYRLNTEAFF. The chain joins TRBV27 to TRBJ1-1, with D possibly being TRBD1 (5 bases). The CDR3 has 13 residues. Trimming took 4 bases from V and 0 from J, leaving 6 bases between them. Germline V gene data show CDR1 as MNHEY and CDR2 as SMNVEV (reference sequence).

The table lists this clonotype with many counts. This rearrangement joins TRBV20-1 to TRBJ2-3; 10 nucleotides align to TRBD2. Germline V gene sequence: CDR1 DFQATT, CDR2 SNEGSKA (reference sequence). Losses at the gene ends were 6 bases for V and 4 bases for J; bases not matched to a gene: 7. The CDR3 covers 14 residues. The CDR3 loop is CSAIGTSGADTQYF. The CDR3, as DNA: TGCAGTGCCATCGGAACTAGCGGGGCAGATACGCAGTATTTT.

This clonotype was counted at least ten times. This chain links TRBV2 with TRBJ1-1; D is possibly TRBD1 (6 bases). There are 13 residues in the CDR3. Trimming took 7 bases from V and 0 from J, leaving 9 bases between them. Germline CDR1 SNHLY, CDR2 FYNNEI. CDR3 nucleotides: TGTGCCAGCATGGGACATTTGAACACTGAAGCTTTCTTT. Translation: CASMGHLNTEAFF.

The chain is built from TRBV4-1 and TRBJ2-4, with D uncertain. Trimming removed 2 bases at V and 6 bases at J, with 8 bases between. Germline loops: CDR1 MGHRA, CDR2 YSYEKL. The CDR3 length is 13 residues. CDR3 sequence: CASSQPSINIQYF. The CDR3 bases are TGCGCCAGCAGCCAACCCAGCATAAACATTCAGTACTTC.

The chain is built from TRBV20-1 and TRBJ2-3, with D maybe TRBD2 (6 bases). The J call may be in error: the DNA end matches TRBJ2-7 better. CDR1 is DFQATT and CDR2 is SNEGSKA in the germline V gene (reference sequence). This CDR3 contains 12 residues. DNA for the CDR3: TGCAGTGCTAGTCCTCGTCGGGGGGAGCAGTACGTC. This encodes CSASPRRGEQYV.

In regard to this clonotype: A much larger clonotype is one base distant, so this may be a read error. The chain's CDR3 is CASSLADGRASYNEQFF. The CDR3 coding sequence is TGCGCCAGCAGCTTGGCCGACGGGAGGGCCTCCTACAATGAGCAGTTCTTC. This rearrangement joins TRBV5-1 to TRBJ2-1; 8 bases fit TRBD2. The ends lost 0 bases at V and 0 bases at J; junction bases unmatched: 5. CDR1 is SGHRS and CDR2 is YFSETQ in the germline V gene. CDR3 size: 17 residues.

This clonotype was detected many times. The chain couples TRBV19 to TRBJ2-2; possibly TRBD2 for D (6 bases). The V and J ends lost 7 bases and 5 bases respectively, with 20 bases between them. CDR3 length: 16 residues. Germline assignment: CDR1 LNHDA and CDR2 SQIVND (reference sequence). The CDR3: CASKPLPGLRTGELFF. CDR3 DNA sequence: TGTGCCAGTAAACCCCTCCCAGGACTAAGGACCGGGGAGCTGTTTTTT.

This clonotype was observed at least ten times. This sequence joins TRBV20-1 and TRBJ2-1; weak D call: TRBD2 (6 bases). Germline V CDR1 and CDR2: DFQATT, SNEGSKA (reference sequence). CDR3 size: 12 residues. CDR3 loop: CVEGGNHNEQFF. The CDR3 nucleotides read TGCGTTGAGGGCGGGAATCACAATGAGCAGTTCTTC.

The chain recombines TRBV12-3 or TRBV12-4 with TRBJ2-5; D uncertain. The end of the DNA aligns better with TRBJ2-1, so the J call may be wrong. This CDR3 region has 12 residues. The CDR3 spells CASSLEGSEQFF. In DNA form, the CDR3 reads TGTGCCAGCAGTTTAGAGGGAAGTGAGCAGTTCTTC.

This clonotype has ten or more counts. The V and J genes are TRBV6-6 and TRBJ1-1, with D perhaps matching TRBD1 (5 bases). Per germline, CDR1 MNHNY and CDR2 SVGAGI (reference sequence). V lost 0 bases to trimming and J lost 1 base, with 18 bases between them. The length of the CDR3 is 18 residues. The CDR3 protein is CASSYSLSIGAPNTEAFF. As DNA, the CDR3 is TGTGCCAGCAGTTACTCATTATCTATAGGGGCGCCGAACACTGAAGCTTTCTTT.

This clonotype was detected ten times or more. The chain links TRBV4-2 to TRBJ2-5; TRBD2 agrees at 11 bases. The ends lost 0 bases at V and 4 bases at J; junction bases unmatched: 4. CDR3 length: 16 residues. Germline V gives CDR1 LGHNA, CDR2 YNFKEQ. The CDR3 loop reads CASSQDLAGGGETQYF. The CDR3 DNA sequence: TGTGCCAGCAGCCAAGATCTAGCGGGAGGTGGAGAGACCCAGTACTTC.

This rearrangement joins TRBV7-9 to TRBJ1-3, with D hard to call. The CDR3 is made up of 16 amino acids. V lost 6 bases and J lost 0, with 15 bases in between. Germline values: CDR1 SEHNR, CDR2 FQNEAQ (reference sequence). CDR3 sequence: CASSRSQVHSGNTIYF. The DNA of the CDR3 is TGTGCCAGCAGTCGTTCCCAGGTTCACTCTGGAAACACCATATATTTT.

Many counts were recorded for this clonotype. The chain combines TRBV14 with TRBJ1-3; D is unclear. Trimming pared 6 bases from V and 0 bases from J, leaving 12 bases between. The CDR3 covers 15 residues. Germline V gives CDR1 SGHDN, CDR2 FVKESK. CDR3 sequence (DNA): TGTGCCAGCAGAACTCTTCCGTTCTCTGGAAACACCATATATTTT. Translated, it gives CASRTLPFSGNTIYF.

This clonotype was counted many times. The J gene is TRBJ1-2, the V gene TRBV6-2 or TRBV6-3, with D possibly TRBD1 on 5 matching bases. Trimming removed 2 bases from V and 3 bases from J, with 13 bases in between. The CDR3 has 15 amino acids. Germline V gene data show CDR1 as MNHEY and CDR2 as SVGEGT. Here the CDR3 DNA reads TGTGCCAGCAGTTACCGGCAGGGCCGGGACTATGGCTACACCTTC. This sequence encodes CASSYRQGRDYGYTF.

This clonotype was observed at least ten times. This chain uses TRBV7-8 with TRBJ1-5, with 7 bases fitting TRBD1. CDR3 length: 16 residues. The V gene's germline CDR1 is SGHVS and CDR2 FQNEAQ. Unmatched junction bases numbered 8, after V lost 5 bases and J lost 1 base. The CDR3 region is CASSQNRGRSNQPQHF. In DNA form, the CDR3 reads TGTGCCAGCAGCCAGAACAGGGGTCGGAGCAATCAGCCCCAGCATTTT.

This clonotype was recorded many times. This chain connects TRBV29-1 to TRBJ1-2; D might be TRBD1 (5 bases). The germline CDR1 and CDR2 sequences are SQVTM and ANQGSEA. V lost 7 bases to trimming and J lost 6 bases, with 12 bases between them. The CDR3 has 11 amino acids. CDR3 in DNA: TGCAGCGGGGGGACCCTCGATGGCTACACCTTC. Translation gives CSGGTLDGYTF.

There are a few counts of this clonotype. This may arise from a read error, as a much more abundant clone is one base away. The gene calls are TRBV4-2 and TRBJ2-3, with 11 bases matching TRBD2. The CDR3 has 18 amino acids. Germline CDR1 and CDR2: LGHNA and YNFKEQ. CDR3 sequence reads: CASSLPGTSGTSTDTRYF. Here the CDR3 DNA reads TGTGCCAGCAGCCTACCCGGGACTAGCGGAACTAGCACAGATACGCGGTATTTT.